This T cell receptor beta chain came from a study of blood T cell repertoires in COVID-19. About the research overall: The samples span acute and convalescent COVID-19 from the United States, Italy and Spain.

The CDR3 has 15 amino acids. Deletions cut 2 bases from V and 7 bases from J, with 17 bases between. Germline V gene sequence: CDR1 MNHGY, CDR2 SAAAGT. In the authors' workflow: Reference gene primer amplification yielded estimated nucleated cell counts. The data were produced by immunoSEQ multiplex PCR, yet TCRdb's version contains in-frame clones alone and is incomplete. V, J and clone size reflect that table, while D and trimming were determined from the DNA. The sample holds hundreds of thousands of clones, around nine tenths seen once. This chain joins TRBV6-8 and TRBJ2-5, with no clear D. This receptor was taken from a woman between 18 and 29 years old who had recovered from COVID-19. Sample: peripheral blood. In nucleotides, the CDR3 is TGTGCCAGCAGTTACCCCAGAAACACCGAGGCGACCCAGTACTTC. Translated: CASSYPRNTEATQYF.